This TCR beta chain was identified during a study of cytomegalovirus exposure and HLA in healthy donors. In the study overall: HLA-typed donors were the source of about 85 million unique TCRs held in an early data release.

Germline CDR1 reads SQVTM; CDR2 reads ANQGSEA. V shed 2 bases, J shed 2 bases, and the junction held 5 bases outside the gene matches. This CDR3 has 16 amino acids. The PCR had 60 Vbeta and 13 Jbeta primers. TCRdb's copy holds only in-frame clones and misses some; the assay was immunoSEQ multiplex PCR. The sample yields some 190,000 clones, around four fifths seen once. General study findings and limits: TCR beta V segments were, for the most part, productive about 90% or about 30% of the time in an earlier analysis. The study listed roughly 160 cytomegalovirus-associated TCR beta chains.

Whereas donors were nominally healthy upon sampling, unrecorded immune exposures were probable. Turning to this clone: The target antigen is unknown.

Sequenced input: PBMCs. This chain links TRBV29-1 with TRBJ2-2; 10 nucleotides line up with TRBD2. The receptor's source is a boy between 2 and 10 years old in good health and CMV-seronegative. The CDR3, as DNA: TGCAGCGTTGAATTGCCTAGCGGGAGTAACACCGGGGAGCTGTTTTTT. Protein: CSVELPSGSNTGELFF.